This is a list of T cell receptor beta chains from one sample in a study of blood T cells in healthy people across ages. From the 5' RACE reads, TCRdb called clonotypes with MiXCR, one entry per CDR3 protein. The profile shows around 580,000 distinct CDR3 sequences, roughly 48% of them singletons. The sequencing sample was made of blood. Receptor source: a man older than 75 in good health. Each CDR3 is given with its conserved first and last residue. A D gene is named only where the DNA matches it firmly. Size values are once, few and many counts, or a class for expanded clones, and some rows have none.

clone size	D gene	V gene	J gene	CDR3 protein	CDR3 DNA
many	NA	TRBV30	TRBJ2-1	CAWSGDIGYNEQFF	TGTGCCTGGAGCGGGGACATCGGATACAATGAGCAGTTCTTC
few	TRBD1	TRBV9	TRBJ2-7	CASSVDTGGTYEQYF	TGTGCCAGCAGCGTAGATACAGGGGGAACCTACGAGCAGTACTTC
few	NA	TRBV9	TRBJ2-3	CASSVGVATDTQYF	TGTGCCAGCAGCGTAGGGGTTGCCACAGATACGCAGTATTTT
NA	TRBD2	TRBV28	TRBJ2-1	CASSLHGRVSYNEQFF	TGTGCCAGCAGTTTACACGGGAGGGTCTCCTACAATGAGCAGTTCTTC
NA	NA	TRBV9	TRBJ2-5	CASSVRPQETQYF	TGTGCCAGCAGCGTACGGCCCCAAGAGACCCAGTACTTC
many	TRBD1	TRBV6-6	TRBJ2-7	CASSYSSGTGPYEQYF	TGTGCCAGCAGTTACTCATCCGGGACAGGGCCATACGAGCAGTACTTC
NA	TRBD2	TRBV28	TRBJ2-7	CASRETSGSYEQYF	TGTGCCAGTCGGGAGACTAGCGGGAGCTACGAGCAGTACTTC
NA	NA	TRBV20-1	TRBJ2-5	CSATPSTGGLQETQYF	TGCAGTGCTACACCGTCTACAGGGGGACTACAAGAGACCCAGTACTTC
once	NA	TRBV30	TRBJ1-1	CASEGQGMGTEVFF	TGTGCCTCCGAGGGCCAGGGGATGGGCACTGAAGTTTTCTTT
NA	TRBD2	TRBV5-1	TRBJ2-3	CASSSPAGTNTDTQYF	TGCGCCAGCAGCTCGCCAGCCGGGACTAACACAGATACGCAGTATTTT
NA	TRBD1	TRBV6-6	TRBJ1-5	CASSYTVGQGYGQPQHF	TGTGCCAGCAGTTACACGGTCGGACAGGGGTACGGTCAGCCCCAGCATTTT
NA	TRBD1	TRBV15	TRBJ2-7	CATSNRDRGYEQYF	TGTGCCACCAGCAACCGGGACAGGGGCTACGAGCAGTACTTC
NA	TRBD1	TRBV20-1	TRBJ1-5	CSAQTGDQPQHF	TGCAGTGCTCAGACAGGGGATCAGCCCCAGCATTTT
NA	TRBD1	TRBV10-3	TRBJ2-7	CAISEDRADISYEQYF	TGTGCCATCAGTGAGGACAGGGCCGATATTTCCTACGAGCAGTACTTC
NA	NA	TRBV6-5	TRBJ2-6	CASSYLTILRTDLSGANVLTF	TGTGCCAGCAGTTACCTCACGATCCTCCGGACCGACCTCTCTGGGGCCAACGTCCTGACTTTC
few	TRBD2	TRBV20-1	TRBJ2-3	CSAREGSGRGTDTQYF	TGCAGTGCTAGAGAGGGGAGCGGGAGGGGCACAGATACGCAGTATTTT
few	TRBD1	TRBV18	TRBJ2-1	CASSLAGTGSYNEQFF	TGTGCCAGCTCACTAGCCGGGACAGGCTCCTACAATGAGCAGTTCTTC
once	NA	TRBV6-6	TRBJ1-5	CASSQLAADSNQPQHF	TGTGCCAGCAGCCAACTTGCTGCGGACAGTAATCAGCCCCAGCATTTT
NA	TRBD2	TRBV7-9	TRBJ2-3	CASSLQTSGGPDTQYF	TGTGCCAGCAGCCTGCAGACTAGCGGGGGGCCAGATACGCAGTATTTT
NA	TRBD2	TRBV2	TRBJ2-1	CASSAGLAGSEQFF	TGTGCCAGCAGTGCAGGACTAGCGGGAAGTGAGCAGTTCTTC
NA	TRBD2	TRBV6-2/TRBV6-3	TRBJ2-1	CASSPSTGTSGDIYNEQFF	TGTGCCAGCAGTCCGTCGACAGGGACTAGCGGGGACATATACAATGAGCAGTTCTTC
few	NA	TRBV7-2	TRBJ2-7	CASSLARRPAHEQYF	TGTGCCAGCAGCTTAGCGCGGCGGCCCGCACACGAGCAGTACTTC
few	TRBD1	TRBV5-1	TRBJ1-2	CASSPTGTLYGYTF	TGCGCCAGCAGCCCGACAGGGACTCTCTATGGCTACACCTTC
once	NA	TRBV13	TRBJ2-7	CASSSLGTYEQYF	TGTGCCAGCAGCTCCCTCGGGACCTACGAGCAGTACTTC
many	NA	TRBV7-3	TRBJ2-3	CASSPGSTDTQYF	TGTGCCAGCAGCCCGGGGAGCACAGATACGCAGTATTTT
NA	NA	TRBV21-1	TRBJ2-1	CASMGNEQFF	TGTGCCAGCATGGGTAATGAGCAGTTCTTC
NA	NA	TRBV7-2	TRBJ2-7	CASSGGFGGGSYEQYF	TGTGCCAGCAGCGGGGGGTTCGGGGGCGGGAGCTACGAGCAGTACTTC
NA	NA	TRBV2	TRBJ2-4	CASIEGAKNIQYF	TGTGCCAGCATCGAAGGGGCCAAAAACATTCAGTACTTC
NA	TRBD2	TRBV7-9	TRBJ2-7	CASRGASGSSYEQYF	TGTGCCAGCAGGGGTGCTAGCGGGAGTTCCTACGAGCAGTACTTC
NA	NA	TRBV25-1	TRBJ2-7	CASRPSQGYYEQYF	TGTGCCAGCAGGCCGTCCCAGGGTTACTACGAGCAGTACTTC
NA	NA	TRBV9	TRBJ2-1	CASSARGAYNEQFF	TGTGCCAGCAGCGCCAGGGGAGCCTACAATGAGCAGTTCTTC
few	NA	TRBV20-1	TRBJ2-5	CSAPRLGGQETQYF	TGCAGTGCTCCCCGCCTGGGGGGTCAAGAGACCCAGTACTTC
many	NA	TRBV6-5	TRBJ1-2	CASSYSRAVATYGYTF	TGTGCCAGCAGTTACTCGAGGGCGGTAGCGACATATGGCTACACCTTC
few	NA	TRBV4-3	TRBJ2-7	CANSQDFRTEQYF	TGCGCCAACAGCCAAGACTTCAGGACCGAGCAGTACTTC